This T cell receptor beta chain was profiled in a study of CD8 T cells in ankylosing spondylitis. Study observations and caveats: Enrichment of disease-linked clones was reportedly significant in matched ankylosing spondylitis synovial fluid. Ankylosing spondylitis blood seemed to carry a telltale TCR beta motif made of under 10 highly homologous variants.

From the 5' RACE reads, TCRdb called clonotypes with MiXCR, one entry per CDR3 protein. This sample has about 800,000 distinct CDR3 sequences; 12% occur once, and the top ten carry approximately 0.5%. The CDR3 length is 15 residues. Per germline, CDR1 LGHNA and CDR2 YNFKEQ. V was clipped by 4 bases and J by 7 bases; unmatched bases: 8. Notes on this clonotype: What it binds is unknown.

This receptor was obtained from a male donor with ankylosing spondylitis. Sequencing was performed on blood, either unsorted or a sorted T cell fraction (not recorded which). The chain has TRBV4-2 and TRBJ2-2; TRBD2 aligns across 8 bases. The CDR3, as DNA: TGTGCCAGCAGCCTTCAGCGGGAGAGGGGCGGGGAGCTGTTTTTT. The encoded protein is CASSLQRERGGELFF.